This T cell receptor beta chain comes out of a study of blood T cell repertoires in COVID-19. The CDR3 is 17 amino acids. V lost 0 bases, J lost 2 bases, and 4 bases stayed unmatched. Per the germline V gene, CDR1 is SGHTA and CDR2 is FQGNSA. The repertoire was sequenced with immunoSEQ multiplex PCR; TCRdb's copy has only in-frame clones and lacks some. The table records about 380,000 clones, roughly 87% of them present only once. Donors of Cohort 3 who recovered were those that had two negative PCRs, clearance, or symptom resolution. Sequences were obtained from PBMCs or T cells enriched from blood (not recorded which). The chain couples TRBV7-2 to TRBJ2-1; TRBD2 aligns across 10 bases. The sequence was collected from a woman in her 30s who had recovered from COVID-19. Here the CDR3 DNA reads TGTGCCAGCAGCTTAGCGCGGCTAGCGGGAGCCTACAATGAGCAGTTCTTC. Protein product: CASSLARLAGAYNEQFF.